The 4 T cell receptor beta chains given below trace back to one sample, sequenced in a study of early T cells in non-severe SARS-CoV-2 infection. One entry per CDR3 protein results from TCRdb running MiXCR on the 5' RACE reads. The table lists about 25,000 distinct CDR3 sequences, more than 4.5% of them singletons. The sequencing sample was made of whole blood. These TCRs come from an adult who was a healthcare worker with PCR-confirmed SARS-CoV-2 infection or an uninfected control (not recorded which).

This clonotype was observed at least ten times. The CDR3 DNA reads TGCGCCAGCAGCCAAGATAACTCCCCGGGACGTATGGATGGCTACACCTTC. Translation: CASSQDNSPGRMDGYTF. The rearrangement joins TRBV4-1 to TRBJ1-2, with D perhaps matching TRBD1 (5 bases). CDR1 and CDR2 (germline): MGHRA, YSYEKL. Trimming took 0 bases from V and 6 from J, leaving 20 bases between them. The CDR3 spans 17 residues.

In this sample, this clonotype turned up a few times. The rearrangement joins TRBV5-8 to TRBJ1-2, with no clear D. CDR3 length: 14 amino acids. V gave up 1 base and J gave up 2 bases, with 9 bases separating them. Germline V CDR1 and CDR2: SGHTS, YDEGEE. The CDR3 region is CASSLRILNYGYTF. Written as DNA, the CDR3 is TGTGCCAGCAGCTTGCGCATCCTCAACTATGGCTACACCTTC.

The sample holds many counts of this clonotype. V gene TRBV4-1 combines with J gene TRBJ2-7; no reliable D call. The CDR3 runs to 13 residues. From germline, CDR1 is MGHRA and CDR2 YSYEKL. Trimming shortened V by 0 bases and J by 6 bases, and 9 bases separated the two germline ends. This CDR3 reads CASSQDRSREQYF. The CDR3 bases are TGCGCCAGCAGCCAAGATCGGTCCCGCGAGCAGTACTTC.

This chain uses TRBV11-2 with TRBJ2-3; tentative D call: TRBD2 (7 bases). Germline V lookup: CDR1 SGHAT, CDR2 FQNNGV. The CDR3 consists of 15 residues. V lost 1 base and J lost 1, with 9 bases in between. The CDR3 DNA is TGTGCCAGCAGCTTAGCGGGGGGCCGCACAGATACGCAGTATTTT. Protein sequence: CASSLAGGRTDTQYF.